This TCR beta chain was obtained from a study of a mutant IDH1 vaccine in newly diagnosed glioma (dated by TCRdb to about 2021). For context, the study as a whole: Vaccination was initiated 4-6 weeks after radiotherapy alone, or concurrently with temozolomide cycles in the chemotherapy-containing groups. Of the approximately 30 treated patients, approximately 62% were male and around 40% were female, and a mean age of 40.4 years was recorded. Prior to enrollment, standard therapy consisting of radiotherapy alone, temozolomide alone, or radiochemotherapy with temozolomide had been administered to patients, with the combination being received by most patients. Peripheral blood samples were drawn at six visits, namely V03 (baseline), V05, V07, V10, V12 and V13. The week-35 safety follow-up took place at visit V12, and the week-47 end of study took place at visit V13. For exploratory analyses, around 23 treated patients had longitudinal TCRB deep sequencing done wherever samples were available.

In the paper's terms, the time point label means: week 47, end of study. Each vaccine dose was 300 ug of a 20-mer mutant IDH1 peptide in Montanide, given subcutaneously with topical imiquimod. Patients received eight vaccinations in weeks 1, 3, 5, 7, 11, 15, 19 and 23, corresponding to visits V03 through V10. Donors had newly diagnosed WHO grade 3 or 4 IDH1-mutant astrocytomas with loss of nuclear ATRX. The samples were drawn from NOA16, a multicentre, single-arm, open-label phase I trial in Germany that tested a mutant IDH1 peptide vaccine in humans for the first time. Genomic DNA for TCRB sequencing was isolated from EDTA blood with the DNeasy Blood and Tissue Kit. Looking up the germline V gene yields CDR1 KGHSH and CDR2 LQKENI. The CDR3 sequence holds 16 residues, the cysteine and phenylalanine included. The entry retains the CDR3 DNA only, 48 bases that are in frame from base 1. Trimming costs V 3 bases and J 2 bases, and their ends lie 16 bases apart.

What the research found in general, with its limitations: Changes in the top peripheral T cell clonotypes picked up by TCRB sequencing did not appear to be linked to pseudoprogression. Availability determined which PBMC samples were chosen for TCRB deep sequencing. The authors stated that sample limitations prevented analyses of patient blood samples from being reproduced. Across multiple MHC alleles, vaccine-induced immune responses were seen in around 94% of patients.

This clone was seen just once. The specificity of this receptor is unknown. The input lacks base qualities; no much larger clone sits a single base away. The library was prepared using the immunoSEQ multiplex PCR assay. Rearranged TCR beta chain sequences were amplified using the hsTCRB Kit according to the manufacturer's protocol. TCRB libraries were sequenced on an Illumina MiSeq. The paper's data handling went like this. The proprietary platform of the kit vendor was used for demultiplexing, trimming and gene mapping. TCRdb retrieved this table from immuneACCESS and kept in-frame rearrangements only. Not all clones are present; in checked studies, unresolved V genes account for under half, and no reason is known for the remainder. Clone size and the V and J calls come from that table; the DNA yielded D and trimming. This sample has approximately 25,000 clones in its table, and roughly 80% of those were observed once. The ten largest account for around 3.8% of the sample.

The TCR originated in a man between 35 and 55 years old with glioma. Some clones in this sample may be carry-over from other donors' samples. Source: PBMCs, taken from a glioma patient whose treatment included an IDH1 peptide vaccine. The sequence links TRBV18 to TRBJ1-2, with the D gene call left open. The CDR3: CASSPRRWGMNYGYTF. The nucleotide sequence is TGTGCCAGCTCACCCCGACGATGGGGAATGAACTATGGCTACACCTTC.